Each of the 30 T cell receptor beta chains below was sequenced from the same sample in a study of T cell responses to AZD1222 COVID-19 vaccine. Sequencing was performed with immunoSEQ multiplex PCR; in TCRdb, only in-frame clones are kept and a portion is missing. This table holds approximately 44,000 clones, roughly 75% found once. The input for sequencing was peripheral blood, taken on day 0 of AZD1222 vaccination. All receptors come from an adult in good health.

V gene TRBV2 combines with J gene TRBJ1-2, with 7 bases aligning to TRBD1. The V and J ends lost 9 bases and 6 bases, in that order; junction bases with no gene match: 7. Germline V gene lookup returns CDR1 SNHLY and CDR2 FYNNEI. This CDR3 has 12 residues. The CDR3 loop reads CASETGLDGYTF. CDR3 nucleotide sequence: TGTGCCAGTGAGACAGGGTTGGATGGCTACACCTTC.

V is TRBV7-8 and J is TRBJ2-1; D call uncertain. The germline gives CDR1 SGHVS, CDR2 FQNEAQ. Trimming took 4 bases from V and 10 from J, leaving 11 bases between them. The CDR3 is 12 residues long. CDR3 DNA: TGTGCCAGCAGCTACATAGTTGGGGAGCAGTTCTTC. It translates to CASSYIVGEQFF.

This chain uses TRBV20-1 with TRBJ2-5; D not resolved. Trimming cost V 6 bases and J 4 bases, with 6 bases left between them. The CDR3 runs 10 residues. The germline V gene encodes CDR1 DFQATT and CDR2 SNEGSKA (reference sequence). The CDR3 nucleotides read TGCAGTGCGAGATTAGAGACCCAGTACTTC. It yields the protein CSARLETQYF.

The V and J genes are TRBV6-5 and TRBJ1-1; 9 positions agree with TRBD1. J was trimmed by 3 bases and V by 0 bases; bases with no gene match: 2. The CDR3 length is 15 residues. Germline CDR1 reads MNHEY; CDR2 reads SVGAGI. The CDR3 spells CASSYSDRGDTEAFF. CDR3 in DNA: TGTGCCAGCAGTTACTCTGACAGGGGGGACACTGAAGCTTTCTTT.

This chain connects TRBV28 to TRBJ1-6; a weak D match, TRBD1 (6 bases). Germline V gene lookup returns CDR1 MDHEN and CDR2 SYDVKM. Trimming took 5 bases from V and 11 from J, leaving 19 bases between them. The CDR3 length is 15 residues. DNA of the CDR3: TGTGCCAGCAGTGAGAAACAGGGTTGGAGTACACCCCTCCACTTT. It is translated as CASSEKQGWSTPLHF.

This rearrangement joins TRBV3-1 (or the pseudogene TRBV3-2) to TRBJ2-2, with D uncertain. Trimming shortened V by 0 bases and J by 7 bases, and 3 bases separated the two germline ends. The germline V gene encodes CDR1 LGHDT and CDR2 YNNKEL (reference sequence). CDR3 length: 12 amino acids. CDR3 bases: TGTGCCAGCAGCCAAGATCTCGGGGAGCTGTTTTTT. Residues: CASSQDLGELFF.

The rearrangement uses TRBV28 and TRBJ2-3; unclear D gene. Germline CDR1 is MDHEN and CDR2 is SYDVKM. The CDR3 has 12 amino acids. Trimming pared 3 bases from V and 4 bases from J, leaving 5 bases between. The CDR3 region has the DNA TGTGCCAGCAGTTTGGCGGCAGATACGCAGTATTTT. It specifies CASSLAADTQYF.

The chain employs TRBV12-5 and TRBJ2-5, with TRBD2 as a possible D gene (6 bases). V lost 5 bases, J lost 5 bases, and 18 bases lay in between. The CDR3 loop spans 15 amino acids. CDR1 is LGHNT, CDR2 FRNRAP, per germline. The CDR3 DNA follows: TGTGCTAGTGGTCCACCAGGAGGCGGGAAGGAGACCCAGTACTTC. Protein: CASGPPGGGKETQYF.

This rearrangement joins TRBV23-1 to TRBJ2-1; D could derive from TRBD1 or TRBD2 (5 bases each). TRBV23-1 is recorded as an ORF, its role being uncertain. V was trimmed by 2 bases and J by 0 bases, leaving 17 bases between them. CDR3 length equals 18 residues. CDR3 bases: TGCGCCAGCAGTCAAGTCACTAACGGGGCCACCTCCTACAATGAGCAGTTCTTC. It encodes CASSQVTNGATSYNEQFF.

The rearrangement uses TRBV18 and TRBJ1-2; 9 bases agree with TRBD1. Germline assignment: CDR1 KGHSH and CDR2 LQKENI. CDR3 length: 15 amino acids. V trimming: 1 base; J trimming: 4 bases; junction bases outside the gene matches: 4. In nucleotides, the CDR3 is TGTGCCAGCTCACCACGGGGACAGGGAGCCTATGGCTACACCTTC. This encodes CASSPRGQGAYGYTF.

The V and J genes are TRBV6-1 and TRBJ2-1, with TRBD2 matching over 11 bases. From germline, CDR1 is MNHNS and CDR2 SASEGT. J was trimmed by 10 bases and V by 3 bases; bases with no gene match: 5. The CDR3 totals 14 residues. For the CDR3, the DNA is TGTGCCAGCAGTGACCCTAGCGGGGGGTTCGAGCAGTTCTTC. Amino acids: CASSDPSGGFEQFF.

The gene calls are TRBV10-2 and TRBJ1-6, with D unresolved. CDR3 length: 18 residues. V shed 2 bases and J shed 5 bases, with 19 bases lying between them. Germline V CDR1 and CDR2: WSHSY, SAAADI. CDR3 in amino acids: CASSEGFPGETDNSPLHF. The CDR3 DNA is TGCGCCAGCAGTGAGGGGTTCCCTGGAGAGACCGATAATTCACCCCTCCACTTT.

Only one count was recorded for this clone. The chain carries TRBV5-1 and TRBJ2-1, with 9 bases identical to TRBD2. This CDR3 is built from 18 residues. The J segment lost 1 base and the V segment lost 1 base, leaving 9 bases of the junction unmatched. Germline assignment: CDR1 SGHRS and CDR2 YFSETQ. CDR3 sequence: CASSLSLAGRYSYNEQFF. CDR3 coding DNA: TGCGCCAGCAGCTTGAGCCTAGCGGGGCGGTATTCCTACAATGAGCAGTTCTTC.

The rearrangement joins TRBV28 to TRBJ1-1; a possible D gene is TRBD1 (5 bases). Germline V CDR1 and CDR2: MDHEN, SYDVKM. V was shortened by 4 bases and J by 1 base, with 10 bases between the two germline ends. The CDR3 spans 14 residues. The CDR3 nucleotides read TGTGCCAGCAGTTCCGGGGCGGAGAACACTGAAGCTTTCTTT. The encoded protein is CASSSGAENTEAFF.

The rearrangement links TRBV7-9 to TRBJ1-5; the match to TRBD1 covers 7 bases. CDR3 length: 14 amino acids. Germline V lookup: CDR1 SEHNR, CDR2 FQNEAQ (reference sequence). V shed 2 bases and J 7 bases; nucleotides not matched to a gene: 5. CDR3 bases: TGTGCCAGCAGCTTAACAGGGGAGGGCCAGCCCCAGCATTTT. Translation: CASSLTGEGQPQHF. The complete variable domain, with remaining parts taken from reference TRBV7-9 and TRBJ1-5, reads DTGVSQNPRHKITKRGQNVTFRCDPISEHNRLYWYRQTLGQGPEFLTYFQNEAQLEKSRLLSDRFSAERPKGSFSTLEIQRTEQGDSAMYLCASSLTGEGQPQHFGDGTRLSIL.

The V and J genes are TRBV4-2 and TRBJ2-1; TRBD2 agrees at 8 bases. The V gene's germline CDR1 is LGHNA and CDR2 YNFKEQ. The trim removed 0 bases at V and 8 bases at J, leaving 12 bases unmatched. The CDR3 spans 17 residues. The CDR3 DNA is TGTGCCAGCAGCCAAGATGTCGGGGGGGGGCACAAGGATGAGCAGTTCTTC. Its protein is CASSQDVGGGHKDEQFF.

The chain has TRBV5-8 and TRBJ1-2, with a weak D call TRBD1 (5 bases). This CDR3 comprises 14 residues. Germline V CDR1 and CDR2: SGHTS, YDEGEE. The V end was cut by 4 bases, the J end by 8 bases, with 18 bases between. The CDR3 DNA sequence: TGTGCCAGCAGCCGCGAGGACACTCGTGAGGGCTACACCTTC. This gives the protein CASSREDTREGYTF. Supplemented by reference TRBV5-8 and TRBJ1-2, the full variable domain reads EAGVTQSPTHLIKTRGQQATLRCSPISGHTSVYWYQQALGLGLQFLLWYDEGEERNRGNFPPRFSGRQFPNYSSELNVNALELEDSALYLCASSREDTREGYTFGSGTRLTVV.

The chain has TRBV28 and TRBJ1-4; 7 positions agree with TRBD1. V shed 5 bases, J shed 8 bases, and the junction held 11 bases outside the gene matches. Germline lookup yields CDR1 MDHEN and CDR2 SYDVKM. CDR3 length: 15 residues. This CDR3 reads CASSPNRDRREKLFF. The CDR3 coding sequence is TGTGCCAGCAGTCCTAACCGGGACAGAAGGGAAAAACTGTTTTTT.

The rearrangement uses TRBV6-6 and TRBJ1-2; perhaps TRBD1 as D (5 bases). The CDR3 length is 11 residues. Germline values: CDR1 MNHNY, CDR2 SVGAGI (reference sequence). Trimming stripped 5 bases from V and 7 bases from J, with 8 bases between. The CDR3 nucleotides read TGTGCCAGCAGTGGGGGGGGTGGCTACACCTTC. Protein: CASSGGGGYTF.

The genes are TRBV9 and TRBJ1-3; 9 nucleotides line up with TRBD1. The CDR3 sequence is 17 residues long. V trimming: 4 bases; J trimming: 4 bases; junction bases outside the gene matches: 12. The germline CDR1 and CDR2 sequences are SGDLS and YYNGEE. As DNA, the CDR3 is TGTGCCAGCAGCCTCGAGGCCGGGACAGGGCTCGGAAACACCATATATTTT. The encoded protein is CASSLEAGTGLGNTIYF.

V is TRBV11-3 and J is TRBJ2-3; a weak D match, TRBD2 (7 bases). The V gene lost 4 bases and the J gene lost 3 bases, with 14 bases spanning the gap. CDR1 and CDR2 (germline): SGHNT, YENEEA. The CDR3 sequence is 15 residues long. The CDR3 bases are TGTGCCAGCAGCTGGAGGGGGGGCGGGACAGATACGCAGTATTTT. It yields the protein CASSWRGGGTDTQYF.

This rearrangement joins TRBV27 to TRBJ2-3; TRBD2 aligns across 9 bases. Germline trimming cut 5 bases from V and 5 bases from J; bases unmatched to any gene: 11. Germline CDR1 and CDR2: MNHEY and SMNVEV (reference sequence). The CDR3 extends over 16 amino acids. In DNA, the CDR3 is TGTGCCAGCAGTCCCCGGGGCGGGGGGGTAGTAGATACGCAGTATTTT. Residues: CASSPRGGGVVDTQYF.

The sample holds a few counts of this clone. The chain joins TRBV11-2 to TRBJ2-7; D is perhaps TRBD2 (5 bases). Per germline, CDR1 SGHAT and CDR2 FQNNGV. The CDR3 length is 15 residues. The germline V and J ends were trimmed by 1 base and 6 bases, with 16 bases remaining between them. CDR3 residues: CASSLGTGSVGEQYF. The DNA for the CDR3 is TGTGCCAGCAGCTTAGGGACGGGGTCGGTCGGCGAGCAGTACTTC.

This clone was counted between two and nine times. The chain carries TRBV5-4 and TRBJ2-7; TRBD1 matches 10 bases. J was trimmed by 3 bases and V by 2 bases; bases with no gene match: 5. The CDR3 loop spans 15 amino acids. The germline gives CDR1 SGHNT, CDR2 YYREEE (reference sequence). The CDR3 DNA reads as TGTGCCAGCAGCTTCCCGGGACAGGGGTACTACGAGCAGTACTTC. It encodes CASSFPGQGYYEQYF. The full variable domain, rest sourced from reference TRBV5-4 and TRBJ2-7, is ETGVTQSPTHLIKTRGQQVTLRCSSQSGHNTVSWYQQALGQGPQFIFQYYREEENGRGNFPPRFSGLQFPNYSSELNVNALELDDSALYLCASSFPGQGYYEQYFGPGTRLTVT.

The chain joins TRBV11-2 to TRBJ2-2; D ambiguous. This CDR3 has 11 residues. Trimming shortened V by 3 bases and J by 12 bases, and 8 bases separated the two germline ends. From germline, CDR1 is SGHAT and CDR2 FQNNGV. This CDR3 reads CASSLRTKLFF. In DNA form, the CDR3 reads TGTGCCAGCAGCTTGAGAACAAAGCTGTTTTTT.

The chain uses TRBV3-1 (or the pseudogene TRBV3-2) and TRBJ1-1, with D possibly TRBD1 on 5 matching bases. This CDR3 region has 15 residues. Per germline, CDR1 LGHDT and CDR2 YNNKEL (reference sequence). Between the trimmed V and J ends, which lost 1 base and 4 bases, there was a span of 13 bases. CDR3 in DNA: TGTGCCAGCAGCCAAGGGGGCAGTCAGGGCACTGAAGCTTTCTTT. As protein: CASSQGGSQGTEAFF.

V gene TRBV20-1 combines with J gene TRBJ1-2; D not resolved. Trimming shortened V by 1 base and J by 7 bases, and 7 bases separated the two germline ends. The germline V gene encodes CDR1 DFQATT and CDR2 SNEGSKA (reference sequence). This CDR3 contains 11 residues. CDR3 nucleotides: TGCAGTGCTAGAGGAAACAGTGGCTACACCTTC. This codes for CSARGNSGYTF.

The J gene is TRBJ1-4, the V gene TRBV2; 8 nucleotides agree with TRBD1. CDR1 is SNHLY, CDR2 FYNNEI, per germline. V shed 5 bases, J shed 8 bases, and the junction held 4 bases outside the gene matches. The CDR3 covers 13 residues. The CDR3 reads CASSTGGGEKLFF. The CDR3 DNA sequence: TGTGCCAGCAGTACAGGGGGAGGAGAAAAACTGTTTTTT.

The rearrangement joins TRBV2 to TRBJ1-2, with no clear D. The V end lost 1 base, the J end lost 1 base, and 10 bases lay between the germline ends. Germline CDR1 SNHLY, CDR2 FYNNEI. The CDR3 covers 15 residues. The CDR3 DNA reads as TGTGCCAGCAGTGAAGAGGACTTAAATAACTATGGCTACACCTTC. Protein product: CASSEEDLNNYGYTF.

V and J are TRBV18 and TRBJ1-2, with 7 bases identical to TRBD1. The V gene end was trimmed by 3 bases and the J gene end by 3 bases; junction bases not matched to a gene: 1. Germline CDR1 is KGHSH and CDR2 is LQKENI. CDR3 length equals 13 residues. The CDR3 nucleotides are TGTGCCAGCTCACCCGGACAGGACTATGGCTACACCTTC. Translating gives CASSPGQDYGYTF. The full variable domain, completed using reference TRBV18 and TRBJ1-2, is NAGVMQNPRHLVRRRGQEARLRCSPMKGHSHVYWYRQLPEEGLKFMVYLQKENIIDESGMPKERFSAEFPKEGPSILRIQQVVRGDSAAYFCASSPGQDYGYTFGSGTRLTVV.